Below, 28 T cell receptor beta chains from the same sample are listed, as sequenced in a study of blood T cell repertoires in COVID-19. Method: immunoSEQ multiplex PCR; TCRdb's copy keeps in-frame clones and lacks some. The repertoire holds approximately 65,000 clones, under 80% seen once, with 51% in the top ten. What was sequenced was PBMCs or T cells enriched from blood (not recorded which). The receptors come from a woman aged 60 to 75 who had been exposed to COVID-19.

This clone was detected ten times or more. This sequence joins TRBV7-9 and TRBJ2-6; 8 bases fit TRBD1. CDR1 is SEHNR and CDR2 is FQNEAQ in the germline V gene (reference sequence). The CDR3 is made up of 16 amino acids. With 5 bases clipped from V and 4 bases from J, the junction kept 7 bases outside the gene matches. The CDR3 nucleotides read TGTGCCAGCAGCCCTGGACAGGGAACCGGGGCCAACGTCCTGACTTTC. It specifies CASSPGQGTGANVLTF. The variable domain in full, completed from reference TRBV7-9 and TRBJ2-6, reads DTGVSQNPRHKITKRGQNVTFRCDPISEHNRLYWYRQTLGQGPEFLTYFQNEAQLEKSRLLSDRFSAERPKGSFSTLEIQRTEQGDSAMYLCASSPGQGTGANVLTFGAGSRLTVL.

The CDR3 protein is CASKFRHSSTDTQYF. For the CDR3, the DNA is TGTGCCAGCAAGTTCAGACACTCTAGCACAGATACGCAGTATTTT. The V and J genes are TRBV27 and TRBJ2-3; D remains unclear. Germline values: CDR1 MNHEY, CDR2 SMNVEV (reference sequence). V dropped 7 bases and J dropped 0 bases, with 14 bases sitting between them. This CDR3 is 15 amino acids long.

The V gene is TRBV7-8, the J gene TRBJ1-2; D gene ambiguous. Between the trimmed V and J ends, which lost 5 bases and 0 bases, there was a span of 19 bases. This CDR3 contains 17 residues. CDR1 is SGHVS and CDR2 is FQNEAQ in the germline V gene. In DNA, the CDR3 is TGTGCCAGCAGCAAGGCCCCATCGAGGGCTTCTAACTATGGCTACACCTTC. Residues: CASSKAPSRASNYGYTF.

This chain connects TRBV28 to TRBJ1-5; possibly TRBD1 for D (5 bases). V dropped 2 bases and J dropped 5 bases, with 13 bases sitting between them. The CDR3 consists of 15 residues. Germline lookup yields CDR1 MDHEN and CDR2 SYDVKM. CDR3 loop: CASSLAGTQDQPQHF. CDR3 in DNA: TGTGCCAGCAGTTTAGCGGGGACTCAGGATCAGCCCCAGCATTTT.

This clone was detected only once. V and J are TRBV4-1 and TRBJ1-2; D remains unclear. This CDR3 comprises 12 residues. In germline, CDR1 is MGHRA, CDR2 YSYEKL. Trimming took off 1 base at V and 4 bases at J, with 4 bases between the two ends. The CDR3 spells CASSQAFYGYTF. The CDR3 DNA reads as TGCGCCAGCAGCCAAGCTTTCTATGGCTACACCTTC.

This clone showed up just a few times. The chain recombines TRBV5-4 with TRBJ1-2, with 9 bases lining up with TRBD1. V lost 0 bases to trimming and J lost 2 bases; unmatched junction nucleotides: 8. Germline values: CDR1 SGHNT, CDR2 YYREEE (reference sequence). CDR3 length: 17 residues. The CDR3 region is CASSLGQRGQGNYGYTF. As DNA, the CDR3 is TGTGCCAGCAGCTTGGGACAGAGGGGACAGGGAAACTATGGCTACACCTTC.

This clone was seen a single time. The chain is built from TRBV11-2 and TRBJ1-5, with no clear D. Deletions cut 2 bases from V and 7 bases from J, with 6 bases between. Germline V lookup: CDR1 SGHAT, CDR2 FQNNGV. The CDR3 covers 12 residues. The CDR3 nucleotides read TGTGCCAGCAGCTTACCGGGGCAGCCCCAGCATTTT. Translation gives CASSLPGQPQHF.

V gene TRBV19 combines with J gene TRBJ2-7; 8 nucleotides match TRBD1. This CDR3 is built from 15 residues. In germline, CDR1 is LNHDA, CDR2 SQIVND (reference sequence). The ends lost 6 bases at V and 4 bases at J; junction bases unmatched: 11. DNA for the CDR3: TGTGCCAGTAGCCAGCCAGGGGGCTTCTCTTACGAGCAGTACTTC. As protein: CASSQPGGFSYEQYF.

The V and J genes are TRBV30 and TRBJ1-1; possibly TRBD1 for D (5 bases). Germline-derived CDR1 and CDR2 are GTSNPN and SVGIG (reference sequence). V shed 3 bases and J shed 5 bases, with 19 bases lying between them. CDR3 length: 15 amino acids. CDR3 region: CAWSLLQGAWTEAFF. CDR3 bases: TGTGCCTGGAGCCTACTTCAGGGTGCGTGGACTGAAGCTTTCTTT.

The chain joins TRBV4-1 to TRBJ2-5; 12 positions match TRBD1. Germline lookup yields CDR1 MGHRA and CDR2 YSYEKL. This CDR3 comprises 15 residues. The junction had 5 bases not matched to a gene; V was cut back by 4 bases and J by 5 bases. The CDR3 is CASSPGTGGRETQYF. Here the CDR3 DNA reads TGCGCCAGCAGCCCAGGGACAGGGGGCAGGGAGACCCAGTACTTC.

The CDR3 is CASSVTRTGGETQYF. CDR3 DNA: TGTGCCAGCAGCGTAACCCGGACAGGGGGGGAGACCCAGTACTTC. The J gene is TRBJ2-5, the V gene TRBV5-5; 10 positions match TRBD1. The germline V gene encodes CDR1 SGHKS and CDR2 YYEKEE (reference sequence). The ends lost 4 bases at V and 5 bases at J; junction bases unmatched: 8. This CDR3 spans 15 amino acids.

The rearrangement uses TRBV5-4 and TRBJ2-1, with D uncertain. This CDR3 contains 12 residues. Germline V gives CDR1 SGHNT, CDR2 YYREEE (reference sequence). Trimming stripped 4 bases from V and 9 bases from J, with 11 bases between. The CDR3 here is CASSGVSGEQFF. DNA of the CDR3: TGTGCCAGCAGCGGAGTCAGTGGTGAGCAGTTCTTC. The variable domain in full, completed from reference TRBV5-4 and TRBJ2-1, reads ETGVTQSPTHLIKTRGQQVTLRCSSQSGHNTVSWYQQALGQGPQFIFQYYREEENGRGNFPPRFSGLQFPNYSSELNVNALELDDSALYLCASSGVSGEQFFGPGTRLTVL.

V usage is TRBV20-1 and J usage is TRBJ2-3, with 11 nucleotides matching TRBD2. This CDR3 is built from 15 residues. The ends lost 3 bases at V and 1 base at J; junction bases unmatched: 3. Germline loops: CDR1 DFQATT, CDR2 SNEGSKA (reference sequence). The CDR3 spells CSASALAGGTDTQYF. The CDR3 DNA is TGCAGTGCTAGTGCACTAGCGGGAGGCACAGATACGCAGTATTTT.

This chain joins TRBV9 and TRBJ2-1, with a weak D call TRBD2 (6 bases). This CDR3 contains 16 residues. Germline CDR1 and CDR2: SGDLS and YYNGEE. V dropped 0 bases and J dropped 2 bases, with 12 bases sitting between them. In DNA, the CDR3 is TGTGCCAGCAGCGTAGCCCGGGAGCTTCCCTACAATGAGCAGTTCTTC. Translated: CASSVARELPYNEQFF.

The rearrangement links TRBV7-2 to TRBJ2-7; 10 nucleotides match TRBD2. V was pared by 6 bases and J by 9 bases, with 14 bases of the junction left unmatched. This CDR3 has 15 residues. Germline V gene data show CDR1 as SGHTA and CDR2 as FQGNSA. The CDR3 DNA reads TGTGCCAGCAGGATAAACCCTACTAGCGGGGAAACGCAGTACTTC. This translates into CASRINPTSGETQYF. Full variable domain (missing parts from reference TRBV7-2 and TRBJ2-7): GAGVSQSPSNKVTEKGKDVELRCDPISGHTALYWYRQSLGQGLEFLIYFQGNSAPDKSGLPSDRFSAERTGGSVSTLTIQRTQQEDSAVYLCASRINPTSGETQYFGPGTRLTVT.

This clone was picked up a small number of times. J is TRBJ1-5 and V is TRBV7-8; D not certain. The V end was cut by 1 base, the J end by 5 bases, with 9 bases between. Germline V gene data show CDR1 as SGHVS and CDR2 as FQNEAQ. The CDR3 extends over 14 amino acids. The CDR3 loop reads CASSLGSGHQPQHF. The CDR3 DNA follows: TGTGCCAGCAGCTTAGGATCCGGTCATCAGCCCCAGCATTTT.

The gene calls are TRBV7-2 and TRBJ2-7; the match to TRBD2 covers 11 bases. The V gene's germline CDR1 is SGHTA and CDR2 FQGNSA. The CDR3 runs to 15 residues. With V trimmed by 5 bases and J by 6 bases, 9 bases remained unmatched. CDR3 region: CASSPRLAGQLEQYF. The CDR3 DNA follows: TGTGCCAGCAGCCCTCGACTAGCGGGACAACTCGAGCAGTACTTC.

This clone was seen more than once but under ten times. V gene TRBV20-1 combines with J gene TRBJ2-5, with TRBD1 as a possible D gene (5 bases). CDR3 size: 11 residues. Germline V gene lookup returns CDR1 DFQATT and CDR2 SNEGSKA (reference sequence). V was shortened by 3 bases and J by 5 bases, with 7 bases between the two germline ends. The CDR3 here is CSASKGETQYF. The CDR3 nucleotides read TGCAGTGCTAGTAAGGGGGAGACCCAGTACTTC.

The V call is TRBV9, the J call TRBJ2-2; TRBD1 matches 10 bases. The CDR3 length is 17 residues. J was trimmed by 4 bases and V by 5 bases; bases with no gene match: 11. Germline V gene lookup returns CDR1 SGDLS and CDR2 YYNGEE. CDR3 DNA: TGTGCCAGCAGTCCCGGAAGGGACAGGGGTGGCACCGGGGAGCTGTTTTTT. Translation: CASSPGRDRGGTGELFF.

This clone was recorded once. The chain links TRBV27 to TRBJ2-1, with D maybe TRBD2 (6 bases). The CDR3 has 15 residues. Trimming took 6 bases from V and 4 from J, leaving 16 bases between them. Looked up from germline, CDR1 is MNHEY and CDR2 is SMNVEV (reference sequence). DNA of the CDR3: TGTGCCAGCAGGACTCAGGGAGGAAATTACAATGAGCAGTTCTTC. This gives the protein CASRTQGGNYNEQFF.

This clone was seen more than once but under ten times. The genes are TRBV7-2 and TRBJ2-3, with 8 bases aligning to TRBD2. Trimming cost V 0 bases and J 5 bases; bases outside gene matches: 1. Germline V gene data show CDR1 as SGHTA and CDR2 as FQGNSA. CDR3 length: 14 amino acids. The CDR3: CASSLAGLVDTQYF. The CDR3 DNA follows: TGTGCCAGCAGCTTAGCGGGACTAGTAGATACGCAGTATTTT.

The chain has TRBV28 and TRBJ1-6, with 8 positions matching TRBD1. The V gene end was trimmed by 6 bases and the J gene end by 10 bases; junction bases not matched to a gene: 11. The germline gives CDR1 MDHEN, CDR2 SYDVKM. The CDR3 sequence is 15 residues long. This CDR3 reads CASRETGTGGSPLHF. The CDR3 coding sequence is TGTGCCAGCAGAGAAACCGGGACAGGCGGCTCACCCCTCCACTTT.

The rearrangement uses TRBV9 and TRBJ1-1; perhaps TRBD1 as D (6 bases). The V and J ends lost 4 bases and 6 bases respectively, with 19 bases between them. The CDR3 consists of 15 residues. Looked up from germline, CDR1 is SGDLS and CDR2 is YYNGEE. Here the CDR3 DNA reads TGTGCCAGCAGCCATGGGGCGGGGGGCGGCCCTGAAGCTTTCTTT. This codes for CASSHGAGGGPEAFF.

The chain is built from TRBV28 and TRBJ1-6; possible D gene TRBD1, 6 bases. V lost 6 bases and J 10 bases, leaving 22 bases between the germline ends. Per the germline V gene, CDR1 is MDHEN and CDR2 is SYDVKM. This CDR3 has 16 residues. CDR3 coding DNA: TGTGCCAGCAGCACGCCCCTGATACAGGGTCAATCACCCCTCCACTTT. Translated: CASSTPLIQGQSPLHF.

The rearrangement uses TRBV6-5 and TRBJ1-5; no definite D call. There are 15 residues in the CDR3. Germline V CDR1 and CDR2: MNHEY, SVGAGI. V was trimmed by 4 bases and J by 2 bases, leaving 12 bases between them. The CDR3, as DNA: TGTGCCAGCAGTTTGGACGGGGTTGGCAATCAGCCCCAGCATTTT. This sequence encodes CASSLDGVGNQPQHF.

This chain uses TRBV5-4 with TRBJ2-3; D possibly corresponds to TRBD2 (6 bases). This CDR3 is built from 16 residues. Germline CDR1 SGHNT, CDR2 YYREEE (reference sequence). V was pared by 4 bases and J by 4 bases, with 19 bases between. The CDR3, as DNA: TGTGCCAGCAGCCCCAGTATGGGGCGGGATTCAGATACGCAGTATTTT. Amino acids: CASSPSMGRDSDTQYF.

CDR3 nucleotide sequence: TGTGCCAGCAGTTTTTTCCGGGGATTACTAACTGAAGCTTTCTTT. Translating gives CASSFFRGLLTEAFF. V and J are TRBV28 and TRBJ1-1; D remains unclear. CDR1 is MDHEN and CDR2 is SYDVKM in the germline V gene. This CDR3 is 15 amino acids long. The V end lost 3 bases, the J end lost 5 bases, and 16 bases lay between the germline ends.

This chain connects TRBV29-1 to TRBJ2-1, with TRBD2 identical over 14 bases. The junction had 7 bases not matched to a gene; V was cut back by 6 bases and J by 0 bases. This CDR3 region has 17 residues. Germline CDR1 and CDR2: SQVTM and ANQGSEA. CDR3 in amino acids: CSVAGTSGGGSYNEQFF. CDR3 DNA: TGCAGCGTAGCCGGGACTAGCGGGGGTGGCTCCTACAATGAGCAGTTCTTC.